Listed below are T cell receptor beta chains from one sample, sequenced in a study of blood T cell repertoires in COVID-19. Method: immunoSEQ multiplex PCR; TCRdb's copy keeps in-frame clones and lacks some. The data show about 220,000 clones, about nine tenths seen once. The sequencing input was PBMCs or T cells enriched from blood (not recorded which). These receptors came from a woman in her 30s who had recovered from COVID-19. Each CDR3 is given with its conserved first and last residue. A D gene is named only where the DNA matches it firmly. Where a row states a size, it is once, few, many or the class of an expanded clone; other rows omit it.

>TRBV19|-|-|TRBJ1-1
CASSIAANTEAFF
>TRBV29-1|-|TRBD1|TRBJ1-5
CSVIGQGDSNQPQHF
>TRBV7-9|-|-|TRBJ1-3
CASSPGTRLGNTIYF
>TRBV6-5|few|TRBD2|TRBJ2-3
CASSTGAGGSDTQYF
>TRBV12-3/TRBV12-4|-|-|TRBJ2-7
CASSSPPREQYF
>TRBV5-1|-|TRBD1|TRBJ1-1
CASSRQGSAEDTEAFF
>TRBV4-1|-|-|TRBJ1-4
CASSQDGRGRDEKLFF
>TRBV29-1|-|-|TRBJ2-2
CSVEDQGRDTGELFF
>TRBV10-2|-|-|TRBJ1-6
CASSEPGFDSPLHF
>TRBV19|once|TRBD1|TRBJ2-7
CASSPGTGDYEQYF
>TRBV6-5|-|TRBD1|TRBJ1-2
CASRDRTGALYGYTF
>TRBV7-6|-|-|TRBJ1-3
CASSPHHYTSSGNTIYF
>TRBV19|-|TRBD1|TRBJ1-1
CASTPGTDHLNTEAFF
>TRBV7-9|few|-|TRBJ1-2
CASSLGGGERGYTF
>TRBV7-9|-|TRBD1|TRBJ2-3
CASSLLGQETTDTQYF
>TRBV19|-|-|TRBJ1-5
CASSTGENQPQHF
>TRBV11-2|-|-|TRBJ2-6
CASSVGGSGANVLTF
>TRBV18|-|-|TRBJ1-5
CASSPRASPGMNQPQHF
>TRBV4-1|-|-|TRBJ1-5
CASSHGGTDQPQHF
>TRBV12-2|-|-|TRBJ2-3
CASRRAMPGLAGGSTDTQYF
>TRBV25-1|-|-|TRBJ1-1
CASSLSGGTEAFF
>TRBV6-5|once|TRBD1|TRBJ1-3
CASSGQVFSGNTIYF
>TRBV6-4|-|TRBD1|TRBJ1-3
CASTWIQGSGTIYF
>TRBV5-4|-|-|TRBJ1-3
CASSLGPGLVSGNTIYF
>TRBV27|-|TRBD1|TRBJ2-3
CASSPWTGEKTDTQYF
>TRBV5-8|once|-|TRBJ1-1
CASSLSGAHTEAFF
>TRBV18|-|TRBD2|TRBJ2-5
CASSPAAGGEETQYF
>TRBV7-2|-|-|TRBJ1-5
CASSSGRAGNQPQHF
>TRBV9|-|-|TRBJ1-5
CASSVAIQGSNQPQHF